This TCR beta chain originates from a study of blood T cell repertoires in COVID-19. Study at large: Samples representing acute and convalescent COVID-19 were sourced from the United States, Italy and Spain. In each case, the material was cDNA or gDNA derived from T cells, B-cell-depleted T cells, or PBMCs.

In the source study's methods: Using reference gene primer amplification, nucleated cell counts were estimated. The protocol was immunoSEQ multiplex PCR, while the TCRdb copy is restricted to in-frame clones and leaves out a portion. D and trimming come from the DNA, and the V and J calls and clone size come from that table. The sample has some 59,000 clones, roughly 79% seen once. Germline CDR1 and CDR2: MNHEY and SVGAGI. The CDR3 loop spans 13 amino acids. Trimming cost V 8 bases and J 0 bases, with 11 bases left between them. The chain carries TRBV6-5 and TRBJ2-7; D possibly corresponds to TRBD1 (6 bases). The sequencing input was peripheral blood. The sequence was obtained from a woman aged 55-69 years with acute or convalescent COVID-19. The CDR3 nucleotides are TGTGCCAGCCGACAGGTGAACTCCTACGAGCAGTACTTC. Its protein is CASRQVNSYEQYF.